These 25 T cell receptor gamma chains were all obtained from the same sample, sequenced in a study of gamma-delta chains in newborns, infants, children. TCRdb re-called the reads via CATT. The sample gives 2,200 or so gamma-chain clones, around 27% of which show up once; under 45% is in the top ten. Material for sequencing was blood. These receptors all come from a child who was a newborn, infant or young child, either healthy, febrile or measles-vaccinated (not recorded which).

As concerns this clone: The junction departs from the called germline gene at one end, perhaps through a read error. This same CDR3 is encoded by further DNA sequences in the sample. CDR3 sequence (DNA): TGCGCCTTGTGGGAGGCCCCGGCGGAGTTGGGCAAAAAAATCAAGGTATTT. Residues: CALWEAPAELGKKIKVF. This rearrangement joins TRGV9 to TRGJP. This CDR3 contains 17 residues. Per germline, CDR1 GITISATS and CDR2 ISYDGTV (reference sequence).

This clone qualifies as large (0.1 to 1%). Different DNA sequences within this sample yield the same CDR3. This chain joins TRGV9 and TRGJP. The CDR3 loop spans 14 amino acids. The V and J ends lost 2 bases and 8 bases, in that order; junction bases with no gene match: 0. The germline CDR1 and CDR2 sequences are GITISATS and ISYDGTV (reference sequence). The CDR3 bases are TGTGCCTTGTGGGAGGAGTTGGGCAAAAAAATCAAGGTATTT. It codes for CALWEELGKKIKVF.

Concerning this clone: A read error is the likely source, as a far larger clone sits one nucleotide away. The same CDR3 also results from other DNA sequences found in this sample. The chain has TRGV9 and TRGJP. In germline, CDR1 is GITISATS, CDR2 ISYDGTV (reference sequence). This CDR3 region has 13 residues. The CDR3 loop reads CALWELGKKIKVF. The CDR3 DNA sequence: TGTGCCTTGTGGGAGTTGGGTAAAAAAATCAAGGTATTT.

The chain joins TRGV9 to TRGJP1. Per the germline V gene, CDR1 is GITISATS and CDR2 is ISYDGTV (reference sequence). This CDR3 has 9 residues. Here the CDR3 reads CTTGWFKIF. The CDR3 DNA reads TGTACCACTGGTTGGTTCAAGATATTT.

This chain joins TRGV5 and TRGJ1 or TRGJ2. Trimming removed 0 bases from V and 2 bases from J; junction bases left unmatched: 7. CDR1 and CDR2 (germline): VINAFY, YDVSNSKD. The CDR3 runs to 15 residues. The CDR3 DNA follows: TGTGCCACCTGGGACAGGGATGGTTATTATTATAAGAAACTCTTT. Translation: CATWDRDGYYYKKLF.

To note about this clone: This sample includes further DNA sequences coding for the same CDR3. CDR3 residues: CATWDRRYYKKLF. The CDR3 coding sequence is TGTGCCACCTGGGACAGGCGTTATTATAAGAAACTCTTT. V usage is TRGV3 and J usage is TRGJ1 or TRGJ2. The CDR3 covers 13 residues. The germline gives CDR1 VTNTFY, CDR2 YDVSTARD (reference sequence). With 0 bases clipped from V and 3 bases from J, the junction kept 2 bases outside the gene matches.

The V gene is TRGV9, the J gene TRGJP. The V segment lost 1 base and the J segment 7 bases; nucleotides outside the gene matches: 4. The CDR3 sequence is 16 residues long. Germline CDR1 and CDR2: GITISATS and ISYDGTV (reference sequence). The CDR3 reads CALWEVNELGKKIKVF. In nucleotides, the CDR3 is TGTGCCTTGTGGGAGGTCAACGAGTTGGGCAAAAAAATCAAGGTATTT.

The CDR3 spells CATWDLDYYKKLF. DNA for the CDR3: TGTGCCACCTGGGACTTGGATTATTATAAGAAACTCTTT. The rearrangement uses TRGV5 and TRGJ1 or TRGJ2. The CDR3 loop spans 13 amino acids. Germline V gene sequence: CDR1 VINAFY, CDR2 YDVSNSKD. The ends lost 3 bases at V and 2 bases at J; junction bases unmatched: 4.

There are a few counts of this clone. The rearrangement links TRGV4 to TRGJP2. CDR1 EGSTGY and CDR2 YDSYTSSV come from the germline V gene. The length of the CDR3 is 14 residues. Trimming at V came to 4 bases and at J to 2 bases, leaving 4 bases not matched to a gene. Written as DNA, the CDR3 is TGTGCCACCTGGGAGGCGAGTAGTGATTGGATCAAGACGTTT. It encodes CATWEASSDWIKTF.

On this clone itself: For this DNA, TCRdb reports the protein of a much larger clone, which diverges at residue 11, most likely from a read error; the protein presented here is translated directly from the DNA. The gene calls are TRGV9 and TRGJP. The CDR3 totals 15 residues. Germline values: CDR1 GITISATS, CDR2 ISYDGTV (reference sequence). The CDR3 loop is CALWEQELGKEIKVF. In nucleotides, the CDR3 is TGTGCCTTGTGGGAGCAAGAGTTGGGCAAAGAAATCAAGGTATTT.

J is TRGJP and V is TRGV9. Trimming cost V 2 bases and J 8 bases; bases outside gene matches: 6. CDR1 is GITISATS, CDR2 ISYDGTV, per germline (reference sequence). The length of the CDR3 is 16 residues. CDR3 DNA: TGTGCCTTGTGGGAGGCCCAGAAGTTGGGCAAAAAAATCAAGGTATTT. This sequence encodes CALWEAQKLGKKIKVF.

As to this clone: The junction differs from germline at one of its ends, possibly a read error. V is TRGV9 and J is TRGJP. Per the germline V gene, CDR1 is GITISATS and CDR2 is ISYDGTV (reference sequence). The CDR3 sequence is 16 residues long. The CDR3 reads CALWESAGLGNKIKVF. CDR3 nucleotide sequence: TGTGCCTTGTGGGAGAGCGCGGGGTTGGGCAATAAAATCAAGGTATTT.

The gene calls are TRGV9 and TRGJP. CDR1 GITISATS and CDR2 ISYDGTV come from the germline V gene (reference sequence). The CDR3 extends over 14 amino acids. Trimming took 6 bases from V and 10 from J; bases not matched to a gene: 6. The CDR3 DNA sequence: TGTGCCTTGTGGTCCGGTTTGGGCAAAAAAATCAAGGTATTT. Translated, it gives CALWSGLGKKIKVF.

About this clone itself: The same CDR3 also results from other DNA sequences found in this sample. The chain carries TRGV9 and TRGJP. Trimming at V came to 3 bases and at J to 7 bases, leaving 3 bases not matched to a gene. Per germline, CDR1 GITISATS and CDR2 ISYDGTV (reference sequence). This CDR3 has 15 amino acids. In DNA form, the CDR3 reads TGTGCCTTGTGGGAGTCTGAGTTGGGCAAAAAAATCAAGGTATTT. Translated: CALWESELGKKIKVF.

J is TRGJ1 or TRGJ2 and V is TRGV3. The germline V gene encodes CDR1 VTNTFY and CDR2 YDVSTARD (reference sequence). The CDR3 loop spans 12 amino acids. The J segment lost 8 bases and the V segment lost 3 bases, leaving 7 bases of the junction unmatched. This CDR3 is CATWDLRHKKLF. The CDR3 DNA sequence: TGTGCCACCTGGGACTTGCGACATAAGAAACTCTTT.

Worth noting for this clone: TCRdb's entry gives the protein of a much larger clone, which mismatches this DNA's translation at residue 6, likely from a read error; the protein reported here is translated from the DNA. The chain carries TRGV9 and TRGJP. CDR1 and CDR2 (germline): GITISATS, ISYDGTV (reference sequence). With 3 bases clipped from V and 4 bases from J, the junction kept 3 bases outside the gene matches. This CDR3 is 16 amino acids long. CDR3 nucleotides: TGTGCCTTGTGGGAGTATCAAGAGTTGGGCAAAAAAATCAAGGTATTT. It translates to CALWEYQELGKKIKVF.

Comments on this clone: Within the sample, other DNA sequences also encode this same CDR3. The chain has TRGV2 and TRGJP2. The germline V gene has CDR1 EGSNGY and CDR2 YDSYNSKV. This CDR3 comprises 14 residues. V gave up 0 bases and J gave up 5 bases; unmatched junction bases: 3. CDR3 sequence: CATWDGPSDWIKTF. The CDR3 nucleotides read TGTGCCACCTGGGACGGGCCCAGTGATTGGATCAAGACGTTT.

This clone was counted a few times. The rearrangement links TRGV5 to TRGJP2. V lost 0 bases to trimming and J lost 6 bases; unmatched junction nucleotides: 4. The germline CDR1 and CDR2 sequences are VINAFY and YDVSNSKD. This CDR3 region has 14 residues. Written as DNA, the CDR3 is TGTGCCACCTGGGACAGGCCGGGTGATTGGATCAAGACGTTT. The encoded protein is CATWDRPGDWIKTF.

As to this clone: Its ends do not fully match the called genes, so a read error is possible. The chain links TRGV9 to TRGJ1 or TRGJ2. CDR1 is GITISATS, CDR2 ISYDGTV, per germline (reference sequence). CDR3 size: 12 residues. The DNA for the CDR3 is TGTGCCTTGCGGGAGGTCAAGTATAAGAAACTCTTT. Its protein is CALREVKYKKLF.

In its sample, this clone was seen a few times. V and J are TRGV8 and TRGJ1 or TRGJ2. The CDR3 is 13 residues long. V was clipped by 7 bases and J by 6 bases; unmatched bases: 12. Germline values: CDR1 VENAVY, CDR2 YDSYNSRV. The CDR3 DNA reads TGTGCCACCTGTGATCGAGTCCCTTATAAGAAACTCTTT. This codes for CATCDRVPYKKLF.

This clone was detected a few times. The gene calls are TRGV2 and TRGJ1 or TRGJ2. Germline V gene lookup returns CDR1 EGSNGY and CDR2 YDSYNSKV. The V gene end was trimmed by 0 bases and the J gene end by 7 bases; junction bases not matched to a gene: 6. The CDR3 sequence is 13 residues long. CDR3 nucleotide sequence: TGTGCCACCTGGGACGGGCAAGAATATAAGAAACTCTTT. Encoded protein: CATWDGQEYKKLF.

Worth noting for this clone: This same CDR3 is encoded by further DNA sequences in the sample. The chain is built from TRGV9 and TRGJP. Germline assignment: CDR1 GITISATS and CDR2 ISYDGTV (reference sequence). The CDR3 has 16 residues. V shed 2 bases, J shed 7 bases, and the junction held 5 bases outside the gene matches. CDR3 loop: CALWEAAELGKKIKVF. DNA for the CDR3: TGTGCCTTGTGGGAGGCAGCCGAGTTGGGCAAAAAAATCAAGGTATTT.

This clone appeared a few times. The rearrangement joins TRGV3 to TRGJ1 or TRGJ2. Losses at the gene ends were 0 bases for V and 4 bases for J; bases not matched to a gene: 9. The germline gives CDR1 VTNTFY, CDR2 YDVSTARD (reference sequence). The CDR3 runs to 15 residues. CDR3 in amino acids: CATWDRPSSYYKKLF. CDR3 coding DNA: TGTGCCACCTGGGACAGGCCTAGTAGCTATTATAAGAAACTCTTT.

Note on this clone: At one end, the junction sequence differs from germline, possibly due to a read error. The V gene is TRGV9, the J gene TRGJP. From germline, CDR1 is GITISATS and CDR2 ISYDGTV (reference sequence). This CDR3 has 17 amino acids. The CDR3 loop is CALWGVPPELGKKIKVF. CDR3 nucleotide sequence: TGTGCCTTGTGGGGGGTGCCCCCAGAGTTGGGCAAAAAAATCAAGGTATTT.

This clone showed up just a few times. CDR3 sequence (DNA): TGTGCCTTGTGGGAGGTGCGGATTGGGATGGGCAAAAAAATCAAGGTATTT. It codes for CALWEVRIGMGKKIKVF. V gene TRGV9 combines with J gene TRGJP. J was trimmed by 11 bases and V by 0 bases; bases with no gene match: 10. This CDR3 comprises 17 residues. The germline CDR1 and CDR2 sequences are GITISATS and ISYDGTV (reference sequence).